This T cell receptor (beta chain) was obtained from a study of blood T cell repertoires in COVID-19. Study information: Specimens from acute and convalescent COVID-19 originated in the United States, Italy and Spain. Sources were T cells, B-cell-depleted T cells, or PBMCs; the material itself was cDNA or gDNA.

As handled by the study authors: The assay estimated nucleated cells by amplifying reference gene primers. The assay was immunoSEQ multiplex PCR, and TCRdb's table has in-frame clones only and misses some. The DNA was the basis for D and trimming; V, J and clone size are from that table. The sample carries some 170,000 clones, more than 75% recorded once. V trimming: 0 bases; J trimming: 4 bases; junction bases outside the gene matches: 6. CDR3 length: 16 residues. Looked up from germline, CDR1 is SGDLS and CDR2 is YYNGEE. What was sequenced was peripheral blood. J is TRBJ1-3 and V is TRBV9; 8 positions match TRBD1. The receptor's source is a man between 35 and 55 years old with acute or convalescent COVID-19. The CDR3 nucleotides are TGTGCCAGCAGCGTAGGTGGACAGGGTACCGGAAACACCATATATTTT. Translated, it gives CASSVGGQGTGNTIYF.